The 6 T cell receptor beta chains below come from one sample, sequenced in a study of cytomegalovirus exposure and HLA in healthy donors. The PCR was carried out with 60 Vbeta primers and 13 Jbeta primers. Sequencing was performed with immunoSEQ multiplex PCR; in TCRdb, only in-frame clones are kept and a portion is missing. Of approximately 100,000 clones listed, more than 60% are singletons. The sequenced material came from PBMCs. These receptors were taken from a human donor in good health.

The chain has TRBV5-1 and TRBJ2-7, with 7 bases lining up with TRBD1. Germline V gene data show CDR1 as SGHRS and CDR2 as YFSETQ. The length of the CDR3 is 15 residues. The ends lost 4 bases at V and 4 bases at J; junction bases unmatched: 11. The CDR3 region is CASSPRAGTDYEQYF. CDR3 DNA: TGCGCCAGCAGCCCCCGAGCAGGGACAGATTACGAGCAGTACTTC.

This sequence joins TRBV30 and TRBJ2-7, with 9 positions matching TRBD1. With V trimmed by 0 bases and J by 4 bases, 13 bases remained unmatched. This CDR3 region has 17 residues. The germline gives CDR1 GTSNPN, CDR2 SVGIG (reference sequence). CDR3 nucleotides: TGTGCCTGGAGTGTTCGGACAGGGGACTACATCCCGTACGAGCAGTACTTC. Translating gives CAWSVRTGDYIPYEQYF.

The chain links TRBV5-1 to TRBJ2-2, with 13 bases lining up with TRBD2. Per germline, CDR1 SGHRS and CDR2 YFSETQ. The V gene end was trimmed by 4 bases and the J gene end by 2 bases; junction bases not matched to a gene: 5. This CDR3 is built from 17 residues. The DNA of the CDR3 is TGCGCCAGCAGCGGGCGGACTAGCGGGGGTAACACCGGGGAGCTGTTTTTT. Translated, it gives CASSGRTSGGNTGELFF. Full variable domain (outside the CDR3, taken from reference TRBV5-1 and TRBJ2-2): KAGVTQTPRYLIKTRGQQVTLSCSPISGHRSVSWYQQTPGQGLQFLFEYFSETQRNKGNFPGRFSGRQFSNSRSEMNVSTLELGDSALYLCASSGRTSGGNTGELFFGEGSRLTVL.

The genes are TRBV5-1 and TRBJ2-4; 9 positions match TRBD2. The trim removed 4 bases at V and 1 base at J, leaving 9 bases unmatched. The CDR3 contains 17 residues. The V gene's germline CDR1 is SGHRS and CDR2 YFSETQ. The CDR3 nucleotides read TGCGCCAGCAGCCCGACCCTTAGCGGGGGTGCCAAAAACATTCAGTACTTC. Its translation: CASSPTLSGGAKNIQYF.

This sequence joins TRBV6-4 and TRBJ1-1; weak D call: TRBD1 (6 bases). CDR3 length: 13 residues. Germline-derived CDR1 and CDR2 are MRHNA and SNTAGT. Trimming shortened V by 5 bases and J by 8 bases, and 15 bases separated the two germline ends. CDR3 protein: CASSPTTTGEAFF. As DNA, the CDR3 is TGTGCCAGCAGTCCAACCACCACAGGGGAAGCTTTCTTT.

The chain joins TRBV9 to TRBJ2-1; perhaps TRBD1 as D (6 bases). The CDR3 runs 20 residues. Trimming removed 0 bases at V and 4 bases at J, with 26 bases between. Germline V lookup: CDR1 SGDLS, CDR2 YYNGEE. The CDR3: CASSVDLLRGYSDGYNEQFF. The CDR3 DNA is TGTGCCAGCAGCGTAGATCTCCTCAGGGGCTATTCTGATGGTTACAATGAGCAGTTCTTC.